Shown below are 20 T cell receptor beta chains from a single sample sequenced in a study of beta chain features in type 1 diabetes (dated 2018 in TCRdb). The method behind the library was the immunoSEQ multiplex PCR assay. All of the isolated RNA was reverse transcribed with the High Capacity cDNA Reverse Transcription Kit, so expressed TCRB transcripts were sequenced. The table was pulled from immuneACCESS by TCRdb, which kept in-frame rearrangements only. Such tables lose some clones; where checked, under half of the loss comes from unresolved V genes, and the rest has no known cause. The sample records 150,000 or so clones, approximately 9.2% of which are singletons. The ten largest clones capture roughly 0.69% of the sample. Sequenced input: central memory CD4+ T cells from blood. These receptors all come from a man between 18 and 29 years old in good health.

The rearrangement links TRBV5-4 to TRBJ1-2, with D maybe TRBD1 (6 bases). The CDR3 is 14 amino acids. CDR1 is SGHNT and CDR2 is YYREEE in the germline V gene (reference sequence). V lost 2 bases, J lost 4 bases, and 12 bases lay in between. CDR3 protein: CASSFRDIVYGYTF. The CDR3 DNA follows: TGTGCCAGCAGCTTCCGGGACATTGTCTATGGCTACACCTTC.

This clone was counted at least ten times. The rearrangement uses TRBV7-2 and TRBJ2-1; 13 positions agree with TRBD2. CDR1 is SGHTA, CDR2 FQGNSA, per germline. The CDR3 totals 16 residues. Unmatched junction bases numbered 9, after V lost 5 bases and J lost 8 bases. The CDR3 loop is CASSRFGLAGEYEQFF. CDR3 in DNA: TGTGCCAGCAGCCGTTTCGGACTAGCGGGGGAGTATGAGCAGTTCTTC. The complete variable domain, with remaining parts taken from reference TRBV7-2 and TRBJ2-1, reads GAGVSQSPSNKVTEKGKDVELRCDPISGHTALYWYRQSLGQGLEFLIYFQGNSAPDKSGLPSDRFSAERTGGSVSTLTIQRTQQEDSAVYLCASSRFGLAGEYEQFFGPGTRLTVL.

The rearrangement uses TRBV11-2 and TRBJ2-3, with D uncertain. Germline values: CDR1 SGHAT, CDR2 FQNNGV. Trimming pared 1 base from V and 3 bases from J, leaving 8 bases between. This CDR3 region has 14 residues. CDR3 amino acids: CASSLGLDTDTQYF. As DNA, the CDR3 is TGTGCCAGCAGCTTAGGGCTAGATACAGATACGCAGTATTTT. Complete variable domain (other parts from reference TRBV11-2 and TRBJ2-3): EAGVAQSPRYKIIEKRQSVAFWCNPISGHATLYWYQQILGQGPKLLIQFQNNGVVDDSQLPKDRFSAERLKGVDSTLKIQPAKLEDSAVYLCASSLGLDTDTQYFGPGTRLTVL.

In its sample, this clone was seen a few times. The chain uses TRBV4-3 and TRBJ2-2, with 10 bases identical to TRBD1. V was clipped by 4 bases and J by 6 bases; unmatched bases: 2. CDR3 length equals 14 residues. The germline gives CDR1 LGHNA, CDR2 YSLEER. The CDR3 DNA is TGCGCCAGCAGCCGGACAGGGGGGGCCGGGGAGCTGTTTTTT. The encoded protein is CASSRTGGAGELFF.

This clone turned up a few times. The CDR3 DNA reads as TGTGCCAGCAGCTTAGCTTATGTGTCGGAGCAGTTCTTC. Translating gives CASSLAYVSEQFF. The J gene is TRBJ2-1, the V gene TRBV7-9; D uncertain. This CDR3 comprises 13 residues. Germline-derived CDR1 and CDR2 are SEHNR and FQNEAQ (reference sequence). Trimming removed 0 bases from V and 10 bases from J, with 10 bases in between.

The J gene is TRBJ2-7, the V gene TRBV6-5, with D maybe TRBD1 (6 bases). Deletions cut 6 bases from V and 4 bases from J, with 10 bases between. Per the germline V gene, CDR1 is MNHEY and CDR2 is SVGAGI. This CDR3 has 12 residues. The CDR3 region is CASRTGTYEQYF. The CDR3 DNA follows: TGTGCCAGCAGAACAGGGACATACGAGCAGTACTTC.

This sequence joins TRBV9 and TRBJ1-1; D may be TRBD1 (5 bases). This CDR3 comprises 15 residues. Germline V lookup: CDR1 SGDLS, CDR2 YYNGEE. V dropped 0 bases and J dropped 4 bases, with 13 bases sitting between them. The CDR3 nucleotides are TGTGCCAGCAGCGTAGGGAATACAGGAACCACTGAAGCTTTCTTT. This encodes CASSVGNTGTTEAFF.

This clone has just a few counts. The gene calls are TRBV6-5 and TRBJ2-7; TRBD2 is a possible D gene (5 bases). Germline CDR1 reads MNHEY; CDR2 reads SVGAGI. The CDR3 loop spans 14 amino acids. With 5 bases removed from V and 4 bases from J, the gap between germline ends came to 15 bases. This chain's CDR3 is CASSTRASQYEQYF. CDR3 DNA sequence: TGTGCCAGCAGTACGCGGGCATCCCAATACGAGCAGTACTTC.

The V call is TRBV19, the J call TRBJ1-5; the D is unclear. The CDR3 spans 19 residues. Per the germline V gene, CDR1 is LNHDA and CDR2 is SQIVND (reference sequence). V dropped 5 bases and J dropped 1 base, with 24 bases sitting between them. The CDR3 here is CASSASSPTLAGSNQPQHF. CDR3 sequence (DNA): TGTGCCAGTAGTGCCTCCTCGCCGACCTTGGCGGGCAGCAATCAGCCCCAGCATTTT.

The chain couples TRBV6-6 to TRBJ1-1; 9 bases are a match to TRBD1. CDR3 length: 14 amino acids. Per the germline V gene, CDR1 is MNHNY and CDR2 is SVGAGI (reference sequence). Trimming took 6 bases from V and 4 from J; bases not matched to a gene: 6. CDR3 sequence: CASSQGTGTTEAFF. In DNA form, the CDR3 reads TGTGCCAGCAGCCAGGGGACAGGGACCACTGAAGCTTTCTTT.

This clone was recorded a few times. The CDR3 here is CASSKDSDRGSYEQYF. In DNA, the CDR3 is TGTGCCAGCAGCAAAGATTCGGACAGGGGTTCCTACGAGCAGTACTTC. This chain links TRBV21-1 with TRBJ2-7; TRBD1 was called by the table and not checked on the DNA. TRBV21-1 is termed a pseudogene. The CDR3 has 16 amino acids.

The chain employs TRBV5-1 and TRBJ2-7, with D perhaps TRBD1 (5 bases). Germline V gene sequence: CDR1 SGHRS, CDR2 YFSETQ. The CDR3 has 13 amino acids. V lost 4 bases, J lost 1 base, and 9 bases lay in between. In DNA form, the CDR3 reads TGCGCCAGCAGCACAGGCGAGTCCTACGAGCAGTACTTC. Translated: CASSTGESYEQYF. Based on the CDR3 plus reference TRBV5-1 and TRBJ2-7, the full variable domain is KAGVTQTPRYLIKTRGQQVTLSCSPISGHRSVSWYQQTPGQGLQFLFEYFSETQRNKGNFPGRFSGRQFSNSRSEMNVSTLELGDSALYLCASSTGESYEQYFGPGTRLTVT.

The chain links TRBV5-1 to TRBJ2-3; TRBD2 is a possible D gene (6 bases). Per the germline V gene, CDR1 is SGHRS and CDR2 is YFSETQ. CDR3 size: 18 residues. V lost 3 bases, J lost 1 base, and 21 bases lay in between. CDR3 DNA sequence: TGCGCCAGCAGCTCCCTAGCCGGGACTCCGGCCCGCACAGATACGCAGTATTTT. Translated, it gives CASSSLAGTPARTDTQYF.

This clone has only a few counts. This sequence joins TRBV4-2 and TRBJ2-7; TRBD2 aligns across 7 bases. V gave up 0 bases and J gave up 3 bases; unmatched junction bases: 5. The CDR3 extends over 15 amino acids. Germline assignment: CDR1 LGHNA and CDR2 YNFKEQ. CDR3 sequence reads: CASSQDSSGNYEQYF. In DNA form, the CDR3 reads TGTGCCAGCAGCCAAGATTCTAGCGGAAACTACGAGCAGTACTTC.

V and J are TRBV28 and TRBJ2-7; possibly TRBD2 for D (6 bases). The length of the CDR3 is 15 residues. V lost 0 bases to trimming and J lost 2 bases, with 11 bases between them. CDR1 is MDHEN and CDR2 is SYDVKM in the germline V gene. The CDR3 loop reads CASSLWGREAYEQYF. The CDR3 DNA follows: TGTGCCAGCAGTTTATGGGGCAGGGAGGCCTACGAGCAGTACTTC.

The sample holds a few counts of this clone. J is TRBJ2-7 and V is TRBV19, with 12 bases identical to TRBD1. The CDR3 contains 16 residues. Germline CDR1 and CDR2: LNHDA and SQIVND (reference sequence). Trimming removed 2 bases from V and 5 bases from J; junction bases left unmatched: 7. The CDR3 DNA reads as TGTGCCAGTAGTATAACTGGGACAGGGGGCACCCACGAGCAGTACTTC. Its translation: CASSITGTGGTHEQYF.

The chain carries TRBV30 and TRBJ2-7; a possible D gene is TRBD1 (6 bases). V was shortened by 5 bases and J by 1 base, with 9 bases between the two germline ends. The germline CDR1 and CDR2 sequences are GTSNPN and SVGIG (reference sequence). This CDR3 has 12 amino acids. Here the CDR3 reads CAWGQGSYEQYF. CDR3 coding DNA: TGTGCCTGGGGTCAGGGGTCCTACGAGCAGTACTTC.

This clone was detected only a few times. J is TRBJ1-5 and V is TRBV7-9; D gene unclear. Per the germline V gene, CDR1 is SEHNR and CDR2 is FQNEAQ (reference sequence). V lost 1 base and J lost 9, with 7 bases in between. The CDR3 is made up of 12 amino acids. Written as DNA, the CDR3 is TGTGCCAGCAGCTTAGGGGCGGGGCCCCAGCATTTT. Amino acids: CASSLGAGPQHF.

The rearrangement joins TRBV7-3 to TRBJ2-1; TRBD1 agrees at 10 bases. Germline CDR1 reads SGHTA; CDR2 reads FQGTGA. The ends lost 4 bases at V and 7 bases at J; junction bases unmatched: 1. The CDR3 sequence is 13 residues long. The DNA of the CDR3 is TGTGCCAGCAGCTCGGGACAGGGGAATGAGCAGTTCTTC. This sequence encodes CASSSGQGNEQFF.

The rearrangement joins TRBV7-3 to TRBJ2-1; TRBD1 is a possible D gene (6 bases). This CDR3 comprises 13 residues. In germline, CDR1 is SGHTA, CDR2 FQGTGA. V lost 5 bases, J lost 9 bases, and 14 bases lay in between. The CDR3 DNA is TGTGCCAGCAGCCCCCTTTTACAGGGTGAGCAGTTCTTC. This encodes CASSPLLQGEQFF.